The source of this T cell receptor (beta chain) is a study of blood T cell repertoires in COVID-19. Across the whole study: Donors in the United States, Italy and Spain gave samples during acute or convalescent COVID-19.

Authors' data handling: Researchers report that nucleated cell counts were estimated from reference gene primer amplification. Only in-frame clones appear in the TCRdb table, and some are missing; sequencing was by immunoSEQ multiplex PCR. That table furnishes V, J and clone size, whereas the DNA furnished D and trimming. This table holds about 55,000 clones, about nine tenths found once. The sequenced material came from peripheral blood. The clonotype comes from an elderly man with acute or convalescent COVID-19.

The CDR3: CSVAGTGYHAAGELFF. In DNA, the CDR3 is TGCAGCGTGGCCGGGACAGGGTACCATGCGGCGGGGGAGCTGTTTTTT. V usage is TRBV29-1 and J usage is TRBJ2-2; TRBD1 aligns across 9 bases. Germline lookup yields CDR1 SQVTM and CDR2 ANQGSEA. J lost 8 bases, V lost 6 bases, and 16 bases had no gene match. The CDR3 loop spans 16 amino acids.